This TCR beta chain was found in a study of blood T cells in healthy people across ages. This clonotype has only a few counts. Donors ranged from about 6 to 95 years old and were healthy Caucasians in Russia. The second PCR ran about 7 to 12 cycles with a sample-barcoded 5' primer and J-beta primers. TCRdb called the 5' RACE reads again in MiXCR, with one record for every CDR3 protein. The sample contains about 570,000 distinct CDR3 sequences, 27% of which appear only once. This CDR3 has 15 residues. Looked up from germline, CDR1 is SGHRS and CDR2 is YFSETQ. Deletions cut 0 bases from V and 1 base from J, with 10 bases between.

This TCR came from a woman in her sixties or seventies in good health. The sample comprised blood. J is TRBJ2-5 and V is TRBV5-1; the D gene is possibly TRBD1 (6 bases). CDR3 nucleotides: TGCGCCAGCAGCTTGGGGGGACAAACCCAAGAGACCCAGTACTTC. Amino acid sequence: CASSLGGQTQETQYF.